This T cell receptor beta chain originates from a study of identical twins' blood T cells. Study summary: About 12 libraries, six alpha and six beta, gave approximately 50 million reads.

Original analysis: Clonotypes per individual ranged from about 90,000 to nearly 500,000. TCRdb called the 5' RACE reads again in MiXCR, with one record for every CDR3 protein. None of the V and J calls come from the authors' own analysis; TCRdb made them. The sample has roughly 340,000 distinct CDR3 sequences; about 28% are singletons. The CDR3 runs 14 residues. Germline-derived CDR1 and CDR2 are LNHDA and SQIVND (reference sequence). The J segment lost 1 base and the V segment lost 4 bases, leaving 1 base of the junction unmatched. To note about this clonotype: Its antigen is not known.

Likely shared infections and vaccines: all three twin pairs were reared together. Study outcomes and limitations: Mainly, cloneset size products determined shared clonotypes, twins included.

The material sequenced was PBMCs. The chain recombines TRBV19 with TRBJ2-7, with TRBD1 matching 10 bases. This receptor was taken from a woman between 18 and 49 years old in good health. The CDR3 loop reads CASSRDRGSYEQYF. The CDR3 region has the DNA TGTGCCAGTAGTAGGGACAGGGGATCCTACGAGCAGTACTTC. The whole variable domain, remainder taken from reference TRBV19 and TRBJ2-7, is DGGITQSPKYLFRKEGQNVTLSCEQNLNHDAMYWYRQDPGQGLRLIYYSQIVNDFQKGDIAEGYSVSREKKESFPLTVTSAQKNPTAFYLCASSRDRGSYEQYFGPGTRLTVT.